The clone carrying this TCR beta chain was counted only a few times. The CDR3 has 14 amino acids. V gave up 7 bases and J gave up 2 bases, with 11 bases separating them. Germline V gene lookup returns CDR1 SNHLY and CDR2 FYNNEI. The sample belongs to a study of beta chain features in type 1 diabetes. Expressed TCRB transcripts were sequenced because the isolated RNA had all been reverse transcribed beforehand. Sequencing used immunoSEQ multiplex PCR; TCRdb keeps in-frame clones, though not all of them. The table has roughly 300,000 clones, 14% seen once. The chain has TRBV2 and TRBJ2-2; D might be TRBD2 (5 bases). Material for sequencing was central memory CD4+ T cells from blood. The receptor was isolated from a man aged 25 to 40 in good health. CDR3 loop: CASIPDSNTGELFF. Written as DNA, the CDR3 is TGTGCCAGCATTCCGGACTCTAACACCGGGGAGCTGTTTTTT.